This passage covers 5 T cell receptor beta chains from one sample sequenced in a study of CD8 T cells in ankylosing spondylitis. No antigen has been assigned to these receptors. TCRdb re-analysed the 5' RACE reads in MiXCR, keeping a single row per CDR3 protein. The sample carries a few hundred thousand distinct CDR3 sequences, approximately 11% recorded once. Notes on the study in general: Ankylosing spondylitis blood appeared to be characterized by a TCR beta motif of eight highly homologous variants.

The sample consisted of blood, either unsorted or a sorted T cell fraction (not recorded which). Source of these receptors: a male donor with ankylosing spondylitis.

This sequence joins TRBV15 and TRBJ2-3; D remains ambiguous. V was pared by 1 base and J by 1 base, with 9 bases between. This CDR3 is built from 15 residues. Per germline, CDR1 LNHNV and CDR2 YYDKDF (reference sequence). This chain's CDR3 is CATSRVQSRTDTQYF. The CDR3 DNA is TGTGCCACCAGCAGAGTGCAATCTCGCACAGATACGCAGTATTTT. Based on the CDR3 plus reference TRBV15 and TRBJ2-3, the full variable domain is DAMVIQNPRYQVTQFGKPVTLSCSQTLNHNVMYWYQQKSSQAPKLLFHYYDKDFNNEADTPDNFQSRRPNTSFCFLDIRSPGLGDTAMYLCATSRVQSRTDTQYFGPGTRLTVL.

This clonotype was recorded a few times. The chain combines TRBV5-6 with TRBJ2-5, with a possible D match to TRBD1 (6 bases). This CDR3 comprises 16 residues. The germline gives CDR1 SGHDT, CDR2 YYEEEE. Between the trimmed V and J ends, which lost 4 bases and 2 bases, there was a span of 18 bases. CDR3 DNA sequence: TGTGCCAGCAGCCTTCTTCAGACAGGACTGCAAGAGACCCAGTACTTC. Translation: CASSLLQTGLQETQYF. Combining the CDR3 with reference TRBV5-6 and TRBJ2-5 gives the whole variable domain DAGVTQSPTHLIKTRGQQVTLRCSPKSGHDTVSWYQQALGQGPQFIFQYYEEEERQRGNFPDRFSGHQFPNYSSELNVNALLLGDSALYLCASSLLQTGLQETQYFGPGTRLLVL.

The chain couples TRBV25-1 to TRBJ1-2; no reliable D call. With 2 bases removed from V and 4 bases from J, the gap between germline ends came to 8 bases. The CDR3 runs 13 residues. Germline loops: CDR1 MGHDK, CDR2 SYGVNS. The CDR3 region has the DNA TGTGCCAGCAGTGAAAATCGGCCCTATGGCTACACCTTC. Residues: CASSENRPYGYTF.

The chain's CDR3 is CASSSPVGGGDNEKLFF. The DNA of the CDR3 is TGTGCCAGCAGCTCACCCGTTGGGGGTGGGGATAATGAAAAACTGTTTTTT. The rearrangement joins TRBV7-9 to TRBJ1-4, with D possibly being TRBD1 (5 bases). V shed 4 bases and J shed 4 bases, with 19 bases lying between them. CDR1 and CDR2 (germline): SEHNR, FQNEAQ (reference sequence). This CDR3 region has 17 residues.

This clonotype was observed at least ten times. This sequence joins TRBV7-9 and TRBJ2-2; perhaps TRBD2 as D (5 bases). V dropped 8 bases and J dropped 1 base, with 8 bases sitting between them. The CDR3 is 13 amino acids. Germline lookup yields CDR1 SEHNR and CDR2 FQNEAQ (reference sequence). The CDR3 is CASVAGNTGELFF. The CDR3 DNA sequence: TGTGCCAGCGTGGCGGGGAACACCGGGGAGCTGTTTTTT.